This entry lists 8 T cell receptor beta chains sequenced from one sample in a study of lymphopenia after photon versus proton radiotherapy. Sequencing was performed with immunoSEQ multiplex PCR; in TCRdb, only in-frame clones are kept and a portion is missing. The data contain 15,000 to 20,000 clones, 65% to 90% of them singletons. Sequenced here: peripheral blood, sampled from a patient treated with proton-based radiotherapy. The receptors derive from a man aged 70 or older with pancreatic cancer.

This chain links TRBV29-1 with TRBJ2-1, with 7 bases fitting TRBD1. The CDR3 runs 14 residues. The junction had 6 bases not matched to a gene; V was cut back by 2 bases and J by 5 bases. Germline CDR1 and CDR2: SQVTM and ANQGSEA. CDR3 in amino acids: CSVEKTGIDNEQFF. Written as DNA, the CDR3 is TGCAGCGTTGAAAAGACAGGGATAGACAATGAGCAGTTCTTC.

The chain carries TRBV6-1 and TRBJ1-2; 9 bases align to TRBD1. CDR1 MNHNS and CDR2 SASEGT come from the germline V gene. Unmatched junction bases numbered 12, after V lost 5 bases and J lost 8 bases. The CDR3 runs to 15 residues. CDR3 amino acids: CASSSTGQGILGYTF. CDR3 DNA: TGTGCCAGCAGTTCGACGGGACAGGGAATTTTGGGCTACACCTTC.

The genes are TRBV21-1 and TRBJ2-3; the table gives TRBD1 as D, unverified against the DNA. TRBV21-1 is tagged as a pseudogene. CDR3 length: 15 amino acids. DNA of the CDR3: TGTGCCAGCAGCAAAGGAGACAGGGGGACAGATACGCAGTATTTT. It specifies CASSKGDRGTDTQYF.

The chain is built from TRBV6-6 and TRBJ1-5; D call uncertain. This CDR3 has 16 residues. The germline gives CDR1 MNHNY, CDR2 SVGAGI (reference sequence). Trimming removed 5 bases from V and 0 bases from J, with 14 bases in between. CDR3 loop: CASSPDGRYSNQPQHF. The CDR3 DNA follows: TGTGCCAGCAGTCCTGACGGGAGATATAGCAATCAGCCCCAGCATTTT.

The rearrangement links TRBV5-1 to TRBJ1-1, with TRBD1 as a possible D gene (5 bases). This CDR3 comprises 14 residues. Trimming pared 4 bases from V and 3 bases from J, leaving 13 bases between. Germline V CDR1 and CDR2: SGHRS, YFSETQ. The CDR3 DNA follows: TGCGCCAGCAGCGGGGCCACCAGGGACACTGAAGCTTTCTTT. Its protein is CASSGATRDTEAFF.

The chain has TRBV19 and TRBJ2-2; 8 bases line up with TRBD2. Germline-derived CDR1 and CDR2 are LNHDA and SQIVND (reference sequence). The junction had 6 bases not matched to a gene; V was cut back by 6 bases and J by 6 bases. This CDR3 is built from 14 residues. In DNA form, the CDR3 reads TGTGCCAGTAGATTTCAGCGGGAGTCCGGGGAGCTGTTTTTT. The encoded protein is CASRFQRESGELFF.

CDR3 sequence reads: CASSQDRSGGSTQYF. CDR3 DNA: TGTGCCAGCAGCCAAGATCGAAGCGGAGGGTCGACCCAGTACTTC. J is TRBJ2-5 and V is TRBV4-2; weak D call: TRBD2 (6 bases). V was cut by 0 bases and J by 7 bases, with 15 bases left in between. The germline V gene encodes CDR1 LGHNA and CDR2 YNFKEQ. The CDR3 runs to 15 residues.

The rearrangement uses TRBV28 and TRBJ2-2; a possible D gene is TRBD2 (7 bases). The V and J ends lost 1 base and 6 bases respectively, with 21 bases between them. Germline V CDR1 and CDR2: MDHEN, SYDVKM. The CDR3 is 18 amino acids. In DNA, the CDR3 is TGTGCCAGCAGTTTATACCCCCAGGGGAGAGCGGGACCCGGGGAGCTGTTTTTT. Its protein product is CASSLYPQGRAGPGELFF.